The sequence of this TCR beta chain was determined in a study of radiotherapy plus CTLA-4 blockade in lung cancer. Turning to the study itself: Disease control was seen in about 30% of patients, objective responses in approximately 19%.

Using immunoSEQ multiplex PCR, the repertoire was profiled, and TCRdb retains in-frame clones only, with some absent. The table records 120,000 or so clones, about four fifths of them present only once. General study results and limits: Blood saw expansion of tumor-derived TCR clones after radiotherapy plus ipilimumab. Response, reportedly, was best predicted by interferon-beta along with early blood T cell clone dynamics.

Germline assignment: CDR1 SGHVS and CDR2 FQNEAQ. V was cut by 1 base and J by 7 bases, with 13 bases left in between. This CDR3 spans 14 amino acids. On this clone itself: Its antigen is as yet unknown.

Focal radiation plus CTLA-4 blockade with ipilimumab was administered to patients who had chemo-refractory metastatic non-small-cell lung cancer. Here the sequenced sample was peripheral blood, taken from a patient treated with radiotherapy plus ipilimumab. The gene calls are TRBV7-8 and TRBJ2-5; D possibly corresponds to TRBD1 (6 bases). The source of this sequence is a human donor with non-small cell lung cancer who had a partial response to radiotherapy plus ipilimumab. CDR3 residues: CASSLERQAGTQYF. The CDR3 bases are TGTGCCAGCAGCTTAGAGAGACAGGCGGGGACCCAGTACTTC.